These 3 T cell receptor beta chains originate from one sample sequenced in a study of T cell changes during pregnancy in multiple sclerosis (dated by TCRdb to about 2019). The receptor library was made with the immunoSEQ multiplex PCR assay. TCRdb took this table from immuneACCESS and kept in-frame rearrangements with V and J called. Such tables lack part of the clones; where checked against another copy, unresolved V genes explain under half of the gap, and the rest is unexplained. The sample table lists roughly 36,000 clones, approximately 90% of them with a count of one. In total, the top ten clones hold around 4.8% of the sample. The sample here was peripheral blood, taken in the second trimester of pregnancy. These receptors were taken from a female donor in good health, enrolled as a control in a pregnancy study.

The CDR3 protein is CASSRGGATNEKLFF. The CDR3 DNA reads as TGTGCCAGCTCCCGGGGGGGAGCAACTAATGAAAAACTGTTTTTT. The V call is TRBV9, the J call TRBJ1-4; maybe TRBD1 (5 bases). The CDR3 extends over 15 amino acids. Germline CDR1 SGDLS, CDR2 YYNGEE. Between the trimmed V and J ends, which lost 7 bases and 0 bases, there was a span of 13 bases.

This chain links TRBV10-2 with TRBJ2-2, with 10 bases identical to TRBD2. This CDR3 contains 16 residues. The V and J ends lost 0 bases and 5 bases, in that order; junction bases with no gene match: 3. Germline CDR1 WSHSY, CDR2 SAAADI. The CDR3 region has the DNA TGCGCCAGCAGTGAGTCATGGACTAGCGGTACCGGGGAGCTGTTTTTT. Translated: CASSESWTSGTGELFF.

CDR3 in DNA: TGTGCCACCAGCAGAGTCCAGGCGGGCTACAATGAGCAGTTCTTC. This translates into CATSRVQAGYNEQFF. V is TRBV15 and J is TRBJ2-1, with D possibly matching TRBD2 (5 bases). The germline CDR1 and CDR2 sequences are LNHNV and YYDKDF (reference sequence). Trimming pared 1 base from V and 3 bases from J, leaving 10 bases between. The CDR3 is 15 amino acids.